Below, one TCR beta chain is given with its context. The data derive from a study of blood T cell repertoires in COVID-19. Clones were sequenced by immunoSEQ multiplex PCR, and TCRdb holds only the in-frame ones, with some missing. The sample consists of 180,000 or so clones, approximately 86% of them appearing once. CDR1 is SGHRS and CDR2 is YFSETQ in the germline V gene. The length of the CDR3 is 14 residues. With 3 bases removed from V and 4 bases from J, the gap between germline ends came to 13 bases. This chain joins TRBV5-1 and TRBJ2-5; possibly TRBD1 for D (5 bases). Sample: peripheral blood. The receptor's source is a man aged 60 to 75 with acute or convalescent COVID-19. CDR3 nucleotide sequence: TGCGCCAGCAGCTCGACAGTACCCGTAGAGACCCAGTACTTC. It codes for CASSSTVPVETQYF.